The 30 T cell receptor beta chains presented below share a single source sample, sequenced in a study of long-term antiretroviral therapy in people with HIV. Survey-level resolution applied to immunoSEQ assay v3.0. The method was immunoSEQ multiplex PCR; TCRdb's version includes in-frame clones alone and lacks a portion of them. The sample has under 30,000 clones, over 80% seen once. Sequencing was performed on unsorted PBMCs, taken 1.8 years before starting antiretroviral therapy. These receptors came from a man aged 50 to 59 with HIV.

This clone was picked up one time. The rearrangement links TRBV15 to TRBJ1-2; D gene ambiguous. CDR1 and CDR2 from the germline V gene are LNHNV and YYDKDF (reference sequence). The CDR3 covers 13 residues. With 8 bases removed from V and 2 bases from J, the gap between germline ends came to 12 bases. The CDR3 DNA follows: TGTGCCACCTCATCGGGCAGAAACTATGGCTACACCTTC. Protein: CATSSGRNYGYTF.

The chain uses TRBV28 and TRBJ2-2; D may match TRBD1 or TRBD2 (6 bases each). Germline values: CDR1 MDHEN, CDR2 SYDVKM. This CDR3 is built from 20 residues. V gave up 1 base and J gave up 5 bases, with 26 bases separating them. The CDR3 DNA reads as TGTGCCAGCAGTTTATTCCCGGGGGCGATGGGGTCTCGGGGGACCGGGGAGCTGTTTTTT. Translated: CASSLFPGAMGSRGTGELFF.

The J gene is TRBJ2-3, the V gene TRBV7-2; D is unclear. Per germline, CDR1 SGHTA and CDR2 FQGNSA. CDR3 length: 14 amino acids. The V and J ends lost 0 bases and 4 bases respectively, with 8 bases between them. CDR3 nucleotides: TGTGCCAGCAGCTTAGCAGGGTTCCCAGATACGCAGTATTTT. Amino acid sequence: CASSLAGFPDTQYF.

The chain joins TRBV9 to TRBJ2-3, with D hard to call. CDR3 length: 16 amino acids. Germline V gene sequence: CDR1 SGDLS, CDR2 YYNGEE. Trimming cost V 1 base and J 4 bases, with 16 bases left between them. In DNA form, the CDR3 reads TGTGCCAGCAGCGTAAGTTTAGTGGGCAGTTCAGATACGCAGTATTTT. It yields the protein CASSVSLVGSSDTQYF.

The chain carries TRBV28 and TRBJ1-2; tentative D call: TRBD1 (5 bases). The V and J ends lost 3 bases and 7 bases respectively, with 18 bases between them. CDR1 is MDHEN and CDR2 is SYDVKM in the germline V gene. This CDR3 region has 15 residues. This chain's CDR3 is CASSLFGGAVSGYTF. DNA of the CDR3: TGTGCCAGCAGTTTGTTTGGAGGGGCCGTGAGTGGCTACACCTTC.

V is TRBV28 and J is TRBJ2-1; possible D gene TRBD1, 5 bases. CDR3 length: 14 amino acids. The germline V gene has CDR1 MDHEN and CDR2 SYDVKM. The ends were cut back, 2 bases at V and 3 bases at J, with 8 bases in the middle. The CDR3, as DNA: TGTGCCAGCAGTTTAAGGACATACTACAATGAGCAGTTCTTC. Its translation: CASSLRTYYNEQFF. The complete variable domain, with remaining parts taken from reference TRBV28 and TRBJ2-1, reads DVKVTQSSRYLVKRTGEKVFLECVQDMDHENMFWYRQDPGLGLRLIYFSYDVKMKEKGDIPEGYSVSREKKERFSLILESASTNQTSMYLCASSLRTYYNEQFFGPGTRLTVL.

The chain couples TRBV19 to TRBJ2-7, with D uncertain. CDR1 LNHDA and CDR2 SQIVND come from the germline V gene (reference sequence). This CDR3 has 13 residues. The V end lost 9 bases, the J end lost 2 bases, and 14 bases lay between the germline ends. The CDR3 loop is CASTSRPPYEQYF. CDR3 coding DNA: TGTGCCAGCACCTCGCGACCTCCCTACGAGCAGTACTTC.

This sequence joins TRBV18 and TRBJ2-2; D is ambiguous. Germline CDR1 KGHSH, CDR2 LQKENI. Trimming removed 3 bases from V and 0 bases from J, with 11 bases in between. The CDR3 runs to 16 residues. The CDR3 spells CASSPATTTNTGELFF. The CDR3 region has the DNA TGTGCCAGCTCACCGGCGACAACCACGAACACCGGGGAGCTGTTTTTT. The full variable domain, rest sourced from reference TRBV18 and TRBJ2-2, is NAGVMQNPRHLVRRRGQEARLRCSPMKGHSHVYWYRQLPEEGLKFMVYLQKENIIDESGMPKERFSAEFPKEGPSILRIQQVVRGDSAAYFCASSPATTTNTGELFFGEGSRLTVL.

V usage is TRBV19 and J usage is TRBJ2-7, with D possibly matching TRBD1 (6 bases). From germline, CDR1 is LNHDA and CDR2 SQIVND (reference sequence). V was pared by 8 bases and J by 5 bases, with 13 bases between. The CDR3 is 12 residues long. Here the CDR3 reads CASVDRGDEQYF. Written as DNA, the CDR3 is TGTGCCAGTGTGGACAGAGGGGACGAGCAGTACTTC. Looking up the rest from reference TRBV19 and TRBJ2-7 gives the full variable domain: DGGITQSPKYLFRKEGQNVTLSCEQNLNHDAMYWYRQDPGQGLRLIYYSQIVNDFQKGDIAEGYSVSREKKESFPLTVTSAQKNPTAFYLCASVDRGDEQYFGPGTRLTVT.

This clone has just a few counts. This chain joins TRBV5-1 and TRBJ2-7; 8 bases line up with TRBD1. V lost 4 bases and J lost 0; bases outside the gene matches: 9. The germline CDR1 and CDR2 sequences are SGHRS and YFSETQ. The length of the CDR3 is 16 residues. The CDR3 here is CASSPDPRGPSYEQYF. CDR3 sequence (DNA): TGCGCCAGCAGCCCCGACCCCAGGGGGCCCTCCTACGAGCAGTACTTC.

The CDR3 nucleotides are TGTGCCAGCAGTGAATCAGGGGGCTCCTATAATTCACCCCTCCACTTT. It encodes CASSESGGSYNSPLHF. The rearrangement joins TRBV25-1 to TRBJ1-6, with 7 nucleotides matching TRBD1. The CDR3 is made up of 16 amino acids. CDR1 is MGHDK, CDR2 SYGVNS, per germline. Trimming removed 1 base from V and 0 bases from J; junction bases left unmatched: 0. The entire variable domain, with the rest obtained from reference TRBV25-1 and TRBJ1-6, is as follows: EADIYQTPRYLVIGTGKKITLECSQTMGHDKMYWYQQDPGMELHLIHYSYGVNSTEKGDLSSESTVSRIRTEHFPLTLESARPSHTSQYLCASSESGGSYNSPLHFGNGTRLTVT.

In its sample, this clone was seen a few times. The chain carries TRBV18 and TRBJ2-1; D is perhaps TRBD1 or TRBD2 (5 bases each). The V end lost 3 bases, the J end lost 7 bases, and 16 bases lay between the germline ends. The CDR3 extends over 15 amino acids. Germline V gene lookup returns CDR1 KGHSH and CDR2 LQKENI. CDR3 loop: CASSPAGTVPNEQFF. CDR3 DNA sequence: TGTGCCAGCTCACCCGCCGGGACCGTACCAAATGAGCAGTTCTTC.

The chain is built from TRBV6-5 and TRBJ1-1, with TRBD1 identical over 8 bases. After removal of 4 bases from V and 5 bases from J, the junction contained 12 bases not matched to a gene. The CDR3 totals 16 residues. From germline, CDR1 is MNHEY and CDR2 SVGAGI. CDR3 protein: CASSFLQGAGRTEAFF. CDR3 coding DNA: TGTGCCAGCAGTTTTCTGCAGGGGGCTGGCCGGACTGAAGCTTTCTTT.

This chain uses TRBV5-1 with TRBJ2-1; TRBD2 matches at 14 bases. Germline CDR1 reads SGHRS; CDR2 reads YFSETQ. The CDR3 extends over 17 amino acids. J was trimmed by 8 bases and V by 3 bases; bases with no gene match: 10. CDR3 residues: CASSSTLTSGGAHEQFF. Here the CDR3 DNA reads TGCGCCAGCAGCTCTACTTTGACTAGCGGGGGGGCACATGAGCAGTTCTTC.

V gene TRBV6-1 combines with J gene TRBJ1-3, with D unresolved. V was cut by 2 bases and J by 7 bases, with 18 bases left in between. The CDR3 contains 16 residues. Germline loops: CDR1 MNHNS, CDR2 SASEGT. CDR3 sequence (DNA): TGTGCCAGCAGTGAAAATTCGCTCAGGTTTGGGAACACCATATATTTT. Translation gives CASSENSLRFGNTIYF.

This clone came up once. The chain has TRBV7-3 and TRBJ2-3; 15 bases map to TRBD2. Germline CDR1 reads SGHTA; CDR2 reads FQGTGA. This CDR3 has 21 residues. V lost 2 bases and J lost 6; bases outside the gene matches: 18. The CDR3 reads CASSLSSPFPGLAGGLDTQYF. The CDR3 DNA is TGTGCCAGCAGCTTATCCTCGCCATTCCCTGGACTAGCGGGAGGGTTGGATACGCAGTATTTT. Full variable domain (missing parts from reference TRBV7-3 and TRBJ2-3): GAGVSQTPSNKVTEKGKYVELRCDPISGHTALYWYRQSLGQGPEFLIYFQGTGAADDSGLPNDRFFAVRPEGSVSTLKIQRTERGDSAVYLCASSLSSPFPGLAGGLDTQYFGPGTRLTVL.

A single count supports this clone. The V and J genes are TRBV5-1 and TRBJ2-5; no clear D gene. The CDR3 extends over 12 amino acids. Deletions cut 0 bases from V and 0 bases from J, with 0 bases between. Germline assignment: CDR1 SGHRS and CDR2 YFSETQ. This chain's CDR3 is CASSLDQETQYF. In nucleotides, the CDR3 is TGCGCCAGCAGCTTGGACCAAGAGACCCAGTACTTC.

This clone was recorded a few times. V gene TRBV29-1 combines with J gene TRBJ2-2, with D perhaps TRBD1 (6 bases). With 6 bases removed from V and 4 bases from J, the gap between germline ends came to 12 bases. The germline V gene has CDR1 SQVTM and CDR2 ANQGSEA. This CDR3 has 13 amino acids. CDR3 bases: TGCAGCGTGGCGACAGGAATCACCGGGGAGCTGTTTTTT. This codes for CSVATGITGELFF.

The CDR3 DNA reads TGTGCCTGGAGTACAGCAGGGGCTCAGCCCCAGCATTTT. It translates to CAWSTAGAQPQHF. The gene calls are TRBV30 and TRBJ1-5; D perhaps matches TRBD1 (6 bases). The germline gives CDR1 GTSNPN, CDR2 SVGIG (reference sequence). V gave up 2 bases and J gave up 6 bases, with 11 bases separating them. The CDR3 is 13 residues long.

The gene calls are TRBV11-3 and TRBJ2-1; TRBD2 agrees at 12 bases. After removal of 5 bases from V and 3 bases from J, the junction contained 2 bases not matched to a gene. The CDR3 contains 15 residues. Germline values: CDR1 SGHNT, CDR2 YENEEA. The CDR3 DNA is TGTGCCAGCAGCCGACTAGCGGGGGACTACAATGAGCAGTTCTTC. Its protein product is CASSRLAGDYNEQFF.

This clone was seen just once. This sequence joins TRBV6-5 and TRBJ2-5; tentatively, D is TRBD1 (5 bases). This CDR3 has 12 amino acids. Deletions cut 6 bases from V and 4 bases from J, with 9 bases between. CDR1 is MNHEY and CDR2 is SVGAGI in the germline V gene. The CDR3 is CASRDNGETQYF. The CDR3 region has the DNA TGTGCCAGCAGGGACAACGGAGAGACCCAGTACTTC.

The V and J genes are TRBV18 and TRBJ1-4, with 8 bases lining up with TRBD1. V lost 4 bases to trimming and J lost 8 bases; unmatched junction nucleotides: 9. From germline, CDR1 is KGHSH and CDR2 LQKENI. The CDR3 consists of 15 residues. This CDR3 reads CASSRYGTGVEKLFF. The CDR3, as DNA: TGTGCCAGCTCACGTTACGGGACAGGAGTCGAAAAACTGTTTTTT.

V gene TRBV7-2 combines with J gene TRBJ2-7; 9 bases are shared with TRBD2. The V segment lost 6 bases and the J segment 4 bases; nucleotides outside the gene matches: 10. CDR1 SGHTA and CDR2 FQGNSA come from the germline V gene. The CDR3 is 15 residues long. The CDR3 bases are TGTGCCAGCAGTACGCGGGGGGGGGCCCAATACGAGCAGTACTTC. Protein sequence: CASSTRGGAQYEQYF.

Regarding this clone: The sample holds other DNA sequences that translate to the same CDR3. This chain links TRBV7-3 with TRBJ1-1, with TRBD1 matching 9 bases. Germline loops: CDR1 SGHTA, CDR2 FQGTGA. The CDR3 covers 14 residues. Losses at the gene ends were 5 bases for V and 1 base for J; bases not matched to a gene: 2. CDR3 sequence reads: CASSLTGGNTEAFF. The DNA for the CDR3 is TGTGCCAGCAGCCTGACAGGGGGGAACACTGAAGCTTTCTTT.

CDR3 bases: TGCGCCAGCAGTGACCCCGGGCGGACAGATACGCAGTATTTT. It yields the protein CASSDPGRTDTQYF. V gene TRBV10-1 combines with J gene TRBJ2-3; D unclear. Germline CDR1 is WNHNN and CDR2 is SYGVQD (reference sequence). CDR3 length: 14 residues. V was cut by 3 bases and J by 3 bases, with 10 bases left in between.

V gene TRBV11-1 combines with J gene TRBJ2-7; D tentatively fits TRBD1 or TRBD2 (5 bases each). The CDR3 has 17 residues. CDR1 and CDR2 from the germline V gene are SGHAT and FQDESV (reference sequence). V was shortened by 2 bases and J by 3 bases, with 20 bases between the two germline ends. CDR3 region: CASSLYRGSNFYYEQYF. The CDR3 DNA is TGTGCCAGCAGCTTATATCGGGGCAGCAATTTCTACTACGAGCAGTACTTC.

The chain uses TRBV7-2 and TRBJ2-2, with 7 nucleotides matching TRBD1. Germline V gene lookup returns CDR1 SGHTA and CDR2 FQGNSA. The junction had 9 bases not matched to a gene; V was cut back by 3 bases and J by 5 bases. CDR3 length: 16 residues. CDR3 nucleotide sequence: TGTGCCAGCAGCTTGTTAGGACAGGAAGTTACCGGGGAGCTGTTTTTT. Amino acid sequence: CASSLLGQEVTGELFF.

The rearrangement uses TRBV5-1 and TRBJ2-1; 7 bases match TRBD2. The CDR3 runs to 14 residues. J gave up 8 bases and V 5 bases, and 10 bases lay outside the gene matches. Germline CDR1 reads SGHRS; CDR2 reads YFSETQ. This CDR3 reads CASSQAGDLHEQFF. CDR3 sequence (DNA): TGCGCCAGCAGTCAGGCGGGAGATTTACATGAGCAGTTCTTC.

The chain combines TRBV27 with TRBJ2-5, with D possibly TRBD2 on 5 matching bases. Germline V gene lookup returns CDR1 MNHEY and CDR2 SMNVEV (reference sequence). The V and J ends lost 1 base and 1 base respectively, with 13 bases between them. CDR3 size: 16 residues. The CDR3 loop is CASSLFPPTSQETQYF. The CDR3 DNA sequence: TGTGCCAGCAGTTTATTCCCCCCTACTAGCCAAGAGACCCAGTACTTC.

The chain carries TRBV5-1 and TRBJ1-5, with D unresolved. Trimming pared 2 bases from V and 4 bases from J, leaving 7 bases between. The CDR3 extends over 13 amino acids. The germline V gene has CDR1 SGHRS and CDR2 YFSETQ. The CDR3 DNA sequence: TGCGCCAGCAGCTTACGGGGTAATCAGCCCCAGCATTTT. It is translated as CASSLRGNQPQHF.